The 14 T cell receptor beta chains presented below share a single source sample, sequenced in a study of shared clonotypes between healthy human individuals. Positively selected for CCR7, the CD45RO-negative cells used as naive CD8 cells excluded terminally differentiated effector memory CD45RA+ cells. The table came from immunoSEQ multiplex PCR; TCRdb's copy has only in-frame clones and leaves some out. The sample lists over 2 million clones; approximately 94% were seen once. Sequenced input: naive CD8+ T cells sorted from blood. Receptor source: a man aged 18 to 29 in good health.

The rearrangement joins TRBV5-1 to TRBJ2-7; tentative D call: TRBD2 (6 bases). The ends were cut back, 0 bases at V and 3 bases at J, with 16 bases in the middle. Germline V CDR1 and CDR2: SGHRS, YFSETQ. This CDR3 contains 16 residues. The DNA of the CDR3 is TGCGCCAGCAGCTTGGCCGCGGGACCTAAAGGCTACGAGCAGTACTTC. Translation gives CASSLAAGPKGYEQYF.

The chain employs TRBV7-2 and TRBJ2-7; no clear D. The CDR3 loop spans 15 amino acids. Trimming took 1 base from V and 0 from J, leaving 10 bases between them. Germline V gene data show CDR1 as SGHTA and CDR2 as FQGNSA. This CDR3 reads CASSLGRMDSYEQYF. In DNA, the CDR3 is TGTGCCAGCAGCTTAGGCCGTATGGACTCCTACGAGCAGTACTTC.

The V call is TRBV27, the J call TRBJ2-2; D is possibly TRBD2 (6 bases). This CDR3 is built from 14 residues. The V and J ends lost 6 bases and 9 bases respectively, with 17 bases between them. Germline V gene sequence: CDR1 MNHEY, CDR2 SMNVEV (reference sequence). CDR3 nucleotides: TGTGCCAGCAGCCACATCGCGGGAACCCGGGAGCTGTTTTTT. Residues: CASSHIAGTRELFF.

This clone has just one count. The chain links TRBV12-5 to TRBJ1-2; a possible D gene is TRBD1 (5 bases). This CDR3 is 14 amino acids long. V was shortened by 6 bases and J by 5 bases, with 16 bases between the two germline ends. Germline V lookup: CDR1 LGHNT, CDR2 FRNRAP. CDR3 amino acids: CASGPTGGGYGYTF. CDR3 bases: TGTGCTAGTGGCCCCACCGGGGGTGGGTATGGCTACACCTTC. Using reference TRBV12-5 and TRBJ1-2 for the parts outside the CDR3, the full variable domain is DARVTQTPRHKVTEMGQEVTMRCQPILGHNTVFWYRQTMMQGLELLAYFRNRAPLDDSGMPKDRFSAEMPDATLATLKIQPSEPRDSAVYFCASGPTGGGYGYTFGSGTRLTVV.

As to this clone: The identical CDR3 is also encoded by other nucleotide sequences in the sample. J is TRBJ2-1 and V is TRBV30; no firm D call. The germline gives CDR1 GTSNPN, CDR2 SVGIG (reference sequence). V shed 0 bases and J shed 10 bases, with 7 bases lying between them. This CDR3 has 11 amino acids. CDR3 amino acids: CAWSVLGEQFF. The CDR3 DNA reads TGTGCCTGGAGTGTTTTGGGGGAGCAGTTCTTC.

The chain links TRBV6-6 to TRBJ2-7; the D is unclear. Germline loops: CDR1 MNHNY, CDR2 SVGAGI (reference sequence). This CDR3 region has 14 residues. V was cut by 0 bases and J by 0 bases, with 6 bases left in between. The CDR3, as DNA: TGTGCCAGCAGTTACTCCCAGTCCTCCTACGAGCAGTACTTC. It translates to CASSYSQSSYEQYF.

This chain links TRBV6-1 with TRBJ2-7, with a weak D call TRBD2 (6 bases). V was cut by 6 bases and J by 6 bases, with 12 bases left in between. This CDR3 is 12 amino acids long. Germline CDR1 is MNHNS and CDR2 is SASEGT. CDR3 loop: CASSQGGSEQYF. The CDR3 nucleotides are TGTGCCAGCAGCCAAGGAGGGAGCGAGCAGTACTTC.

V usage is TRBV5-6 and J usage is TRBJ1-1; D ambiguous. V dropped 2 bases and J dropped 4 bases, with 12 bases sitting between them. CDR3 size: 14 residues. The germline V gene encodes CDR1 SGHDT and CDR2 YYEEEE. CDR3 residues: CASSFGQVVTEAFF. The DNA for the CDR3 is TGTGCCAGCAGCTTTGGGCAGGTCGTCACTGAAGCTTTCTTT. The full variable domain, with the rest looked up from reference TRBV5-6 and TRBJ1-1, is DAGVTQSPTHLIKTRGQQVTLRCSPKSGHDTVSWYQQALGQGPQFIFQYYEEEERQRGNFPDRFSGHQFPNYSSELNVNALLLGDSALYLCASSFGQVVTEAFFGQGTRLTVV.

The chain's CDR3 is CASSPRQGFWQFF. In DNA, the CDR3 is TGTGCCAGCAGCCCACGACAGGGGTTTTGGCAGTTCTTC. V usage is TRBV2 and J usage is TRBJ2-1, with TRBD1 matching 8 bases. The junction had 10 bases not matched to a gene; V was cut back by 6 bases and J by 12 bases. This CDR3 has 13 residues. Germline V gene data show CDR1 as SNHLY and CDR2 as FYNNEI.

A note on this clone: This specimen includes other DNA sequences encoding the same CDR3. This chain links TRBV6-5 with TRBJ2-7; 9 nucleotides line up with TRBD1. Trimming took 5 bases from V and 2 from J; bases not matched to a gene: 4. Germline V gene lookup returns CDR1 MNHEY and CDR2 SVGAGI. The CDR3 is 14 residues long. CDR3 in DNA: TGTGCCAGCAGTCTGGGACAGGGCCCCTACGAGCAGTACTTC. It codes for CASSLGQGPYEQYF.

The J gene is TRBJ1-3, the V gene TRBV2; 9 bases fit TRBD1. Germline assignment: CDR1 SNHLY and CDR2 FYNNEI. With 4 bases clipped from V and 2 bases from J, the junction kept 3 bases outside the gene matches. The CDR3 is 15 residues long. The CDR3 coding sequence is TGTGCCAGCAGTGGGGACAGGGCACCTGGAAACACCATATATTTT. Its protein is CASSGDRAPGNTIYF.

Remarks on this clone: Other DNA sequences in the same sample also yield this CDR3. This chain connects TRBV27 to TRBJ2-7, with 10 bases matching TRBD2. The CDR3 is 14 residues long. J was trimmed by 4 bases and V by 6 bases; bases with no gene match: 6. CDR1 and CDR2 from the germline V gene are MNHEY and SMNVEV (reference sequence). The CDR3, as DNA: TGTGCCAGCAGCCCATGGACTAGCGGATACGAGCAGTACTTC. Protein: CASSPWTSGYEQYF.

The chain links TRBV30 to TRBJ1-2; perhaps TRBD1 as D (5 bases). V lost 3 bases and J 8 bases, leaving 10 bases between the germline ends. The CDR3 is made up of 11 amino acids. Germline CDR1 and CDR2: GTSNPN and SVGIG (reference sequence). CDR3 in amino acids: CAWRGPGGYTF. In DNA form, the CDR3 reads TGTGCCTGGAGGGGACCGGGCGGCTACACCTTC.

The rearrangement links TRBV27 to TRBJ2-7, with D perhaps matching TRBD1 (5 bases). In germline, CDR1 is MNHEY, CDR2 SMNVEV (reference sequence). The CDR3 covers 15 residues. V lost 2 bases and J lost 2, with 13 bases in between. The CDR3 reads CASSLGAAPAYEQYF. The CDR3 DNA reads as TGTGCCAGCAGTTTAGGGGCGGCGCCGGCCTACGAGCAGTACTTC.